What follows describes a single T cell receptor beta chain. Trimming left V 3 bases short and J 8 bases short, with 22 bases between. Germline loops: CDR1 SNHLY, CDR2 FYNNEI. This CDR3 spans 17 amino acids. The sample is drawn from a study of cytomegalovirus exposure and HLA in healthy donors. Use of 60 Vbeta and 13 Jbeta primers characterized the PCR. Profiling relied on immunoSEQ multiplex PCR, and the TCRdb table lists in-frame clones only, not all of them. The sample carries about 84,000 clones, around three fifths recorded once. J is TRBJ1-4 and V is TRBV2; D might be TRBD1 (5 bases). The sequence came from a woman aged 40 to 50 in good health and CMV-seropositive. The sequencing input was PBMCs. The CDR3 is CASSDWGMGGVTEKLFF. CDR3 nucleotides: TGTGCCAGCAGTGATTGGGGCATGGGAGGGGTTACCGAAAAACTGTTTTTT. The entire variable domain, with the rest obtained from reference TRBV2 and TRBJ1-4, is as follows: EPEVTQTPSHQVTQMGQEVILRCVPISNHLYFYWYRQILGQKVEFLVSFYNNEISEKSEIFDDQFSVERPDGSNFTLKIRSTKLEDSAMYFCASSDWGMGGVTEKLFFGSGTQLSVL.